This T cell receptor (beta chain) was identified in a study of blood T cell repertoires in COVID-19 (TCRdb year 2020). As for the study more broadly: Samples covering the acute and convalescent phases of COVID-19 were provided by collaborators in the United States, Italy and Spain. The prospective study material was composed of cDNA or gDNA derived from T cells, B-cell-depleted T cells, or PBMCs. Subjects who had been exposed to COVID-19, were actively infected with it, or had recovered from it provided the deeply sampled blood TCRbeta repertoires that made up the dataset. The repertoires were released in a freely available public database meant as a resource for research on the immune response to SARS-CoV-2. Samples came from the ongoing ImmuneRACE study (first 160 participants) plus 1,254 subjects from 6 global collaborators. A de-identified subject ID, COVID-19 status, age in years and sex were almost always included in the sample metadata. HLA class I and class II types, where available, came from metadata supplied by the sample provider rather than from assay-based typing. General study outcomes and caveats: The quantity of clinical and demographic metadata differed by source and by participant and was supplied without curation.

A second Seattle source provided samples from volunteer blood donors who had recovered from COVID-19. The collaborating institutions used their own protocols to collect whole blood in K2EDTA tubes. For TCRbeta analysis, collaborators shipped samples as frozen whole blood, isolated PBMCs, or DNA extracted from either of those sample types. Between the V and J ends, shortened by 0 bases and 4 bases respectively, the junction contains 9 bases. CDR1 is given as MNHEY and CDR2 as SVGEGT, both from the germline V gene. The CDR3 contains 14 residues, cysteine and phenylalanine counted. Of the read, only the CDR3 DNA is kept; its 42 bases are in frame from base 1. TCRbeta CDR3 regions were amplified from genomic DNA by means of the immunoSEQ Assay, a bias-controlled multiplex PCR. The paper's data handling went like this. Nucleated cell counts per sample were estimated from amplification of reference gene primers within the assay. To quantify the absolute abundance of each unique TCRbeta CDR3 rearrangement, sequence reads were collapsed and filtered. For each sample, productive Simpson clonality was calculated by taking the square root of Simpson's diversity index across productive rearrangements. Sourced from immuneACCESS, this table was stored by TCRdb with only in-frame sequences that have V and J called. A share of the clones is absent; for the studies checked, an unresolved V gene accounts for under half, and the remainder has no known explanation. That table furnishes V, J and clone size, whereas the DNA furnished D and trimming. The table for this sample lists about 140,000 clones; approximately 82% of them were counted only once. Together, the top ten hold approximately 11% of the sample.

Turning to this clone: This receptor's antigen is unknown. It has no much larger one-base neighbor in the sample; base qualities were not kept.

The receptor was isolated from a man aged 55 to 70 who had recovered from COVID-19. The sample taken for sequencing was peripheral blood. This receptor chain uses TRBV6-2 or TRBV6-3 and TRBJ1-2; 6 matching bases give a weak D call of TRBD1. At the DNA level, the sequence is TGTGCCAGCAGTTACTCCGGACAGCTCTATGGCTACACCTTC. Its protein product is CASSYSGQLYGYTF.